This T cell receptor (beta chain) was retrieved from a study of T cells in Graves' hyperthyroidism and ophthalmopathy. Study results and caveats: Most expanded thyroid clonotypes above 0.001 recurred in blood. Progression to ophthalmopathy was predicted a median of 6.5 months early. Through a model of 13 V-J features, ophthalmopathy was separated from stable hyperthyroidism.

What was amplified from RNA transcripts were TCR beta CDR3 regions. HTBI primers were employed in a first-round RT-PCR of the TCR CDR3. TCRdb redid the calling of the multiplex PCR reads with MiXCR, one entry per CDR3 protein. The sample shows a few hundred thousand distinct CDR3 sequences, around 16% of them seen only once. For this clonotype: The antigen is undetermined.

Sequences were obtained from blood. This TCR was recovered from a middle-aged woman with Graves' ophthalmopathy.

The CDR3 sequence is CASSSGAAIPQHF. The CDR3 coding sequence is TGTGCCAGCAGTTCAGGGGCCGCGATCCCCCAGCATTTT. The genes are TRBV12-3 or TRBV12-4 and TRBJ1-5; tentative D call: TRBD1 (6 bases). This CDR3 has 13 amino acids. The V end was cut by 4 bases, the J end by 10 bases, with 14 bases between.